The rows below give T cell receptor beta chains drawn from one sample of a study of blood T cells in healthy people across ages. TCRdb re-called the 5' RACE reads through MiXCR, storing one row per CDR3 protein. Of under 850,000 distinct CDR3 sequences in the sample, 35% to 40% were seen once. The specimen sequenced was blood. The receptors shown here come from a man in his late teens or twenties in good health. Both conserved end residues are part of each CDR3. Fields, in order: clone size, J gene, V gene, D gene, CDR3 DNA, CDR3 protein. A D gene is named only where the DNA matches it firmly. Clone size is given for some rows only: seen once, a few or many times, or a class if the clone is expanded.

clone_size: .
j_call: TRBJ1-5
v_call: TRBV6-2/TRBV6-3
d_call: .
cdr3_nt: TGTGCCAGCAGTCGACCGTTGCCCCCGACAGTTTCTAGCAATCAGCCCCAGCATTTT
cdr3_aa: CASSRPLPPTVSSNQPQHF

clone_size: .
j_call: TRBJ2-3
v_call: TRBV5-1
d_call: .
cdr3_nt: TGCGCCAGCAGCTTGTACCAGGGCGCGGAACGCACAGATACGCAGTATTTT
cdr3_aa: CASSLYQGAERTDTQYF

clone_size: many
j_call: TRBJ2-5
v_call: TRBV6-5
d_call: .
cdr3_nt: TGTGCCAGCAGCCAAGGGCGAGAGACCCAGTACTTC
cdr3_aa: CASSQGRETQYF

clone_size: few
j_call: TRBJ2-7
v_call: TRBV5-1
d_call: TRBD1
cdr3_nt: TGCGCCAGCAGCTTGGGGGGAACCTCCGGGACAGGGTCCTTTACCTACTCCTACGAGCAGTACTTC
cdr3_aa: CASSLGGTSGTGSFTYSYEQYF

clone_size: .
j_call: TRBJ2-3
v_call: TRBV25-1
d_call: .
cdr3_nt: TGTGCCAGCAGTGACCGCCAGGACTTAAACACAGATACGCAGTATTTT
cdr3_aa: CASSDRQDLNTDTQYF

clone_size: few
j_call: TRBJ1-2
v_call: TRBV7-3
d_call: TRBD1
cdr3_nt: TGTGCCAGCAGCTCTCTGGACAGGGTTACTTATGGCTACACCTTC
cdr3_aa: CASSSLDRVTYGYTF

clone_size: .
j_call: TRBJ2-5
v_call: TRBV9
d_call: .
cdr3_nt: TGTGCCAGCAGCCTCCGACAATACCAAGAGACCCAGTACTTC
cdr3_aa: CASSLRQYQETQYF

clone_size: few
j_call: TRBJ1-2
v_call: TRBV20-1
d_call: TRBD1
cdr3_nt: TGCAGTGCTAGAATGACGTCACAGGGGGATGGCTACACCTTC
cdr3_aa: CSARMTSQGDGYTF

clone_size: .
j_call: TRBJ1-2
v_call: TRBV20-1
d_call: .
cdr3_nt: TGCAGTGCTCCAAGCGACCCCAACTATGGCTACACCTTC
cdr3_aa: CSAPSDPNYGYTF

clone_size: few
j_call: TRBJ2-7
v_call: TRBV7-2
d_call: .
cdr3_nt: TGTGCCAGCAGCGTATCAGGGGACTACGAGCAGTACTTC
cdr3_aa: CASSVSGDYEQYF

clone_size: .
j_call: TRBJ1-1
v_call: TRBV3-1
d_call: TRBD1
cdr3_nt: TGTGCCAGCAGTCTCAGGGGGCGTAGGGACACTGAAGCTTTCTTT
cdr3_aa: CASSLRGRRDTEAFF

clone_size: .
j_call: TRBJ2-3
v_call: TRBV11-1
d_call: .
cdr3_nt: TGTGCCAGCAGCTCCCTGGTGGGCCGATCAGATACGCAGTATTTT
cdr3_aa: CASSSLVGRSDTQYF

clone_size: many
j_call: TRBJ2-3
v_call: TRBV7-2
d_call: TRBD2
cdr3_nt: TGTGCCAGCAGGCCTAATAGCGGGACAAGCACAGATACGCAGTATTTT
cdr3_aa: CASRPNSGTSTDTQYF

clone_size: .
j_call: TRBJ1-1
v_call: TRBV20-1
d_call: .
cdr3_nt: TGCAGTGCTAGAGATGGAGAAGCGAACACTGAAGCTTTCTTT
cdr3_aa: CSARDGEANTEAFF

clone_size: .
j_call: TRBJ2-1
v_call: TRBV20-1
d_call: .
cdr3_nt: TGCAGTGCCCTGAGTGCCAACCCCAATGAGCAGTTCTTC
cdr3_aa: CSALSANPNEQFF

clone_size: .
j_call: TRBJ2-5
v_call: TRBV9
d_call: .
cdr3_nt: TGTGCCAGCAGCGTAGGAGGTCGGGGGCCACCCTACAATGAGCAGTACTTC
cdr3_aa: CASSVGGRGPPYNEQYF

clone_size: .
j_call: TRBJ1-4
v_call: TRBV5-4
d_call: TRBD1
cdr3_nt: TGTGCCAGCAGCGGGGACAGGAATGAAAAACTGTTTTTT
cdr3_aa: CASSGDRNEKLFF

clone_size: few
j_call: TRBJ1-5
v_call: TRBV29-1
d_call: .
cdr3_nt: TGCAGCGCGGACAGAGGCAATCAGCCCCAGCATTTT
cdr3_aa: CSADRGNQPQHF

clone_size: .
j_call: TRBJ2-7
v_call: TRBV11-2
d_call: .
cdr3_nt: TGTGCCAGCGCCGACAGGCCCTCTCTCTACGAGCAGTACTTC
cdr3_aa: CASADRPSLYEQYF

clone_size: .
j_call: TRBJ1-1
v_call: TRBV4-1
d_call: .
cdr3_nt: TGCGCCAGCAGCCACGTACAAATGAACACTGAAGCTTTCTTT
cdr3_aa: CASSHVQMNTEAFF

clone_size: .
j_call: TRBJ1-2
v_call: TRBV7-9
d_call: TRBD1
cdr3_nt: TGTGCCAGCAGCTTAGCCACAGGGGGCGCGGGAGGCTACACCTTC
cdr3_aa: CASSLATGGAGGYTF

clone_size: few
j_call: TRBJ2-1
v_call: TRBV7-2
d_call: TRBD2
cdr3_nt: TGTGCCAGCAGCTTCGGACTAGCCTCCTACAATGAGCAGTTCTTC
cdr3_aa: CASSFGLASYNEQFF

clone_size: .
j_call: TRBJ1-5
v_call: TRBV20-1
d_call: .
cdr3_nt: TGCAGTGCTACGACAGCGGATCAGCCCCAGCATTTT
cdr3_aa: CSATTADQPQHF

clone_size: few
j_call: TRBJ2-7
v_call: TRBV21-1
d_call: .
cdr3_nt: TGTGCCATGGGAGGGGAGGAACCTAGGTACGAGCAGTACTTC
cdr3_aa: CAMGGEEPRYEQYF

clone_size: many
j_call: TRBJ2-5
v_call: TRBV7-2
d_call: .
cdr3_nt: TGTGCCAGCAGCCCCTCAGGGGACCAAGAGACCCAGTACTTC
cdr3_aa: CASSPSGDQETQYF

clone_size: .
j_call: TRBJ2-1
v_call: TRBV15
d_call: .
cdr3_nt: TGTGCCACCAGCGGCTCTGGCGTCCCAATGGAGACCCAGTTCTTC
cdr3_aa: CATSGSGVPMETQFF

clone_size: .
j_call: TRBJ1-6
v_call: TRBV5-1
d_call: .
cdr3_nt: TGCGCCAGCAGCTCCGCCGGCGGTTTGAATTCACCCCTCCACTTT
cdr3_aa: CASSSAGGLNSPLHF

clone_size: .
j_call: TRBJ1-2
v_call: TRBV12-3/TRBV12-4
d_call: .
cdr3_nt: TGTGCCAGCACAAAGGGGCAGGGTCCCTATGGCTACACCTTC
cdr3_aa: CASTKGQGPYGYTF

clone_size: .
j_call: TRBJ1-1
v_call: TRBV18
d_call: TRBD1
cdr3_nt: TGTGCCAGCTCCCGAAACACCGGGACAGGGAACACTGAAGCTTTCTTT
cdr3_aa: CASSRNTGTGNTEAFF

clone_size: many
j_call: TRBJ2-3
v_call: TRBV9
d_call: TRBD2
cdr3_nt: TGTGCCAGCAGCGTCACTAGCGGGGGTGGGGATACGCAGTATTTT
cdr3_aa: CASSVTSGGGDTQYF

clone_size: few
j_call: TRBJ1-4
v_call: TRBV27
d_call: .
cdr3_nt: TGTGCCAGCAGTTCGCCCGGGCGTAATGAAAAACTGTTTTTT
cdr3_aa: CASSSPGRNEKLFF

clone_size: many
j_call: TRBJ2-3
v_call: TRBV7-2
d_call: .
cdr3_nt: TGTGCCAGCAGCTTAATCGGAAGTTCCGATACGCAGTATTTT
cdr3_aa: CASSLIGSSDTQYF